This T cell receptor beta chain is drawn from a study of beta chain features in type 1 diabetes (dated by TCRdb to 2017 to 2018). Looking at the study overall: No differences in mean age, gender distribution, total cell number or subset yield were found between patients and healthy donors. A total of 85 million to 110 million sorted cells were examined across all samples, and RNA yield correlated strongly with the number of cells per subset. The study compared the TCRB repertoires of sorted circulating CD4+ T cell subsets in recently diagnosed type 1 diabetes patients with those in matched healthy donors. Whereas all 30 or so donors provided naive and central memory subsets, regulatory and stem cell-like memory subsets were isolated from just 8 patients and roughly eight healthy donors. The paper as a whole reports these results and caveats: The naive, central memory and regulatory TCRB repertoires appeared to resemble one another more closely among patients than among healthy donors. Type 1 diabetes patients showed a moderate but significant shortening of TCRB CDR3 length in all four CD4+ subsets. PCR may preferentially amplify shorter templates, but because patient and control samples were amplified and corrected together, any resulting skew would affect both groups equally. Sequencing cDNA rather than genomic DNA could over-represent highly expressing activated cells, although activation and CD3 levels did not differ between groups. Fewer insertions and more nucleotide deletions at VDJ recombination sites were observed in patients with type 1 diabetes, implying thymic rearrangement abnormalities. Only small numbers of individuals were included in the HLA sub-analyses, which left unresolved whether HLA type had any influence on TCRB rearrangement.

From each donor, a single peripheral blood sample of 100 to 150 mL on average was drawn into heparinised tubes. A BD FACSAria II was used to sort naive, central memory, regulatory and stem cell-like memory CD4+ T cells with a panel that included CD45RO, CCR7, CD25, CD127, CD95 and CD27. Purity was above 95% for every sorted population. Right away, PBMCs were isolated by Lymphoprep density gradient centrifugation and were stained directly, with no culture step. So that batch effects would be minimized, each experiment stained and sorted samples in pairs, pairing one healthy donor with one patient. About this clone: The antigen this receptor binds is unknown. There are no base qualities to consult, and no much larger clone falls within one base.

The High Capacity cDNA Reverse Transcription Kit was used to reverse transcribe all of the isolated RNA, meaning that expressed TCRB transcripts were what got sequenced. Naive, central memory and regulatory T cell samples underwent deep immunoSEQ sequencing, averaging around 3.6 million total reads per sample. Sorted cells were lysed in RLT buffer, and RNA was extracted using DNase-treated RNeasy Micro or Mini kits according to cell number. Each cell subset was processed separately to prevent cross-contamination, with patient and healthy donor samples processed together. The immunoSEQ multiplex PCR was used to amplify TCRB sequences from cDNA, yielding 87-bp fragments that span the CDR3 region. Sequencing of the amplicons was performed on the Illumina HiSeq platform. Under the source paper's analysis protocol: PCR bias was computationally corrected using synthetic template baselines, reads within Hamming distance 2 were collapsed, and singletons that could not be merged were discarded. By aligning reads against IMGT, V, D and J genes, CDR3 length, and insertions or deletions at six rearrangement sites were assigned. Within each subset, clonotype counts were normalized to sorted cell number, and only after that were true diversity and Gini coefficients computed with the tcR R package. The overlap coefficient, calculated on TCRB nucleotide sequences, was used to measure repertoire sharing. As a proxy for the pre-selection repertoire, out-of-frame TCRB sequences from naive cells were analyzed. What TCRdb holds here is the immuneACCESS table cut down to in-frame rearrangements. Part of the clones is not present; checked against another copy, under half of the missing clones reflect an unresolved V gene, and the others are unexplained. For V, J and clone size, that table is used; D and trimming come from the DNA. The sample table shows 970,000 or so clones, and 15% to 20% are seen once. Jointly, the top ten make up 0.023% of the sample.

From the germline V gene, CDR1 is SGHRS and CDR2 is YFSETQ. V was cut back by 4 bases and J by 9 bases, leaving a gap of 10 bases between them. From cysteine to phenylalanine, the CDR3 is 11 amino acids long. CDR3 DNA is the only sequence kept; it has 33 bases, read in frame from the first base. The specimen was naive CD4+ T cells from blood. This sample's cell subset or site label indicates: true naive CD4+ T cells. The chain is made from TRBV5-1 and TRBJ2-5; no D gene can be assigned with confidence. This receptor was taken from a woman aged 18-29 years in good health. The CDR3 corresponds to CASSDQSAQYF. The DNA sequence is as follows: TGCGCCAGCAGCGATCAGAGCGCCCAGTACTTC.